The entry below describes one TCR beta chain. Its cognate antigen is unknown. TCRdb keeps only in-frame clones here, not all; method: immunoSEQ multiplex PCR. This sample carries roughly 1 million clones, about 84% of them seen once, and the ten largest clones take roughly 0.56%. The sample comes from a study of shared clonotypes between healthy human individuals. Study-level points and caveats: Only blood underwent sampling, and tissue repertoires likely differ.

V lost 4 bases, J lost 5 bases, and 13 bases stayed unmatched. This CDR3 comprises 17 residues. Germline CDR1 and CDR2: LNHDA and SQIVND (reference sequence). Specimen: memory CD4+ T cells from PBMCs. The subset denotes: CD45RA-negative fraction. This clonotype was sampled from a man between 18 and 35 years old in good health. Some clones in this sample may be carry-over from other donors' samples. The chain joins TRBV19 to TRBJ1-5; TRBD1 matches at 8 bases. Here the CDR3 reads CASSTLPGTGDDQPQHF. The CDR3 nucleotides are TGTGCCAGTAGTACCCTCCCCGGGACAGGCGACGATCAGCCCCAGCATTTT.